Here is one TCR beta chain with its context. The target antigen is unknown. This sample stems from a study of T cell responses to AZD1222 COVID-19 vaccine. Whole-study context: Second-dose intervals of approximately 4 or approximately 12 weeks were pooled.

Trimming at V came to 4 bases and at J to 12 bases, leaving 23 bases not matched to a gene. This CDR3 spans 18 amino acids. Germline V lookup: CDR1 LNHDA, CDR2 SQIVND (reference sequence). Only in-frame clones appear in the TCRdb table, and some are missing; sequencing was by immunoSEQ multiplex PCR. The sample holds about 140,000 clones, roughly 90% seen once. Regarding the study as a whole: Increases in Spike-specific TCR breadth and depth were seen after two AZD1222 doses. Repertoires were sampled only after the peak T cell response.

The sequences come from peripheral blood, collected on day 0 of AZD1222 vaccination. This receptor was obtained from an adult in good health. The gene calls are TRBV19 and TRBJ1-4; 7 nucleotides match TRBD1. The CDR3 spells CASSTRTGLSATNGELFF. For the CDR3, the DNA is TGTGCCAGTAGTACTCGGACAGGTTTATCTGCAACTAATGGGGAACTGTTTTTT.